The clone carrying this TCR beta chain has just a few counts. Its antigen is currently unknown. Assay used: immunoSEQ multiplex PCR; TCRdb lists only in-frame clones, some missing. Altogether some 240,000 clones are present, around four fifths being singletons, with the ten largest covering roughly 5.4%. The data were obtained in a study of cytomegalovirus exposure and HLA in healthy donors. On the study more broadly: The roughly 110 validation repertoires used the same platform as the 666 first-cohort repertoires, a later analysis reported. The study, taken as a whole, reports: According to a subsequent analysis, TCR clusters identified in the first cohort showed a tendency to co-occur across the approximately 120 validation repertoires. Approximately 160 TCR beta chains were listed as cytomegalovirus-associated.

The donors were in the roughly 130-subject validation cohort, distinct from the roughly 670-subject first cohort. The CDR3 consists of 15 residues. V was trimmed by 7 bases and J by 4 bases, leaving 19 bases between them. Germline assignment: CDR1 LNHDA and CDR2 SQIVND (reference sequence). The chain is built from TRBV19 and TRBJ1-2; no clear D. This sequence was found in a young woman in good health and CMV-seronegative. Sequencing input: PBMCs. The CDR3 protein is CASISLNPSSYGYTF. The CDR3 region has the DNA TGTGCCAGTATCTCGCTAAACCCTTCTTCCTATGGCTACACCTTC.